The T cell receptor beta chain described here comes from a study of beta chain features in type 1 diabetes. Study-wide findings and caveats: Insertions at VDJ junctions were less frequent in type 1 diabetes patients. These patients also deleted more nucleotides at the same junctions.

A word on this clone: The antigen remains unidentified.

Naive, central memory, regulatory and stem cell-like memory cells within the CD4+ compartment were sorted using CD45RO/CCR7/CD25/CD127/CD95/CD27. In germline, CDR1 is SEHNR, CDR2 FQNEAQ (reference sequence). The V gene lost 4 bases and the J gene lost 1 base, with 14 bases spanning the gap. CDR3 size: 15 residues. Expressed TCRB transcripts were sequenced after all isolated RNA was converted to cDNA. The method was immunoSEQ multiplex PCR; TCRdb's version includes in-frame clones alone and lacks a portion of them. The sample lists almost 350,000 clones; about 20% were seen once. The sequenced sample was naive CD4+ T cells from blood. This clonotype was sampled from a young woman in good health. The V call is TRBV7-9, the J call TRBJ2-7; D is perhaps TRBD2 (5 bases). The CDR3 loop is CASSSRAELSYEQYF. CDR3 nucleotide sequence: TGTGCCAGCAGCTCGAGGGCTGAACTTTCCTACGAGCAGTACTTC. Combining the CDR3 with reference TRBV7-9 and TRBJ2-7 gives the whole variable domain DTGVSQNPRHKITKRGQNVTFRCDPISEHNRLYWYRQTLGQGPEFLTYFQNEAQLEKSRLLSDRFSAERPKGSFSTLEIQRTEQGDSAMYLCASSSRAELSYEQYFGPGTRLTVT.